This T cell receptor beta chain was recorded in a study of CD8+ T cells in alopecia areata. Across the study: Treated patients were dosed with oral tofacitinib, taking 5 to 10 mg twice daily.

Treatment in this sample: oral pan-JAK inhibitor, 5-10 mg twice daily. Peripheral blood, together with lesional scalp punch biopsies, was collected from alopecia areata patients. Sorted populations comprised CD4+ and CD8+ T cells obtained from PBMCs. V lost 2 bases and J 4 bases, leaving 14 bases between the germline ends. This CDR3 is 15 amino acids long. Germline V gene sequence: CDR1 SGHAT, CDR2 FQNNGV. Notes on the study in general: Researchers reported that TCR sharing among patients proved less clear than in mice, possibly HLA-linked.

Comments on this clone: What it recognizes is unknown.

Sequencing relied on a cDNA template that was reverse transcribed from extracted RNA. The method was immunoSEQ multiplex PCR; TCRdb's version includes in-frame clones alone and lacks a portion of them. The repertoire consists of 200,000 to 250,000 clones, with roughly 64% occurring once and the leading ten covering around 3.9%. This TCR was recovered from a human donor with alopecia areata. Here the sequenced sample was CD4+ T cells sorted from blood, taken at week 4, from a patient treated with tofacitinib. The gene calls are TRBV11-2 and TRBJ1-2, with D possibly matching TRBD1 (5 bases). The CDR3 nucleotides are TGTGCCAGCAGCTTACCTCCCCCAGGGAGCTATGGCTACACCTTC. Encoded protein: CASSLPPPGSYGYTF.